This T cell receptor (beta chain) was identified in a study of T cells after posttransplantation cyclophosphamide. Deletions cut 7 bases from V and 6 bases from J, with 10 bases between. CDR1 is SEHNR, CDR2 FQNEAQ, per germline (reference sequence). This CDR3 has 12 amino acids. Some clones are missing from TCRdb's copy, which holds only in-frame ones; the method was immunoSEQ multiplex PCR. The repertoire includes some 1,300 clones, about 74% of them detected once, and less than 15% sits in the top ten. Findings and caveats of the study: Recipient CMV seropositivity and CMV reactivation strongly tracked TRB clonality.

Remarks on this clone: Antigen unknown.

The TCR originated in a man aged 50 to 59 in good health, CMV-negative, and a related stem cell transplant donor. The chain recombines TRBV7-9 with TRBJ2-1; D remains unclear. Specimen: memory CD8+ T cells sorted from blood. The chain's CDR3 is CASKLNSNEQFF. The CDR3 DNA reads TGTGCCAGCAAACTAAACTCCAATGAGCAGTTCTTC.